The 3 T cell receptor beta chains listed next were all sequenced from one sample in a study of sequential checkpoint blockade in melanoma. Measured with immunoSEQ multiplex PCR; TCRdb has only the in-frame clones, and not every one. The sample lists 2,000 or so clones, roughly 30% seen once, with about 19% in the top ten. Described treatment: randomized to nivolumab then ipilimumab (arm A) or the reverse (arm B). The sequencing here drew on tumor tissue (inferred from file names), taken from a patient given nivolumab and ipilimumab in sequence. These receptors were collected from a human donor with melanoma.

This clone qualifies as medium-sized. V and J are TRBV4-1 and TRBJ2-5; D is perhaps TRBD1 (5 bases). Trimming left V 1 base short and J 0 bases short, with 9 bases between. CDR1 and CDR2 from the germline V gene are MGHRA and YSYEKL. The CDR3 contains 15 residues. CDR3 bases: TGCGCCAGCAGCCAAGGGAGACAGAACCAAGAGACCCAGTACTTC. Translation: CASSQGRQNQETQYF.

This clone was seen a handful of times. The chain links TRBV19 to TRBJ2-3, with 11 bases that match TRBD2. The CDR3 totals 16 residues. V shed 5 bases, J shed 1 base, and the junction held 5 bases outside the gene matches. Germline V CDR1 and CDR2: LNHDA, SQIVND (reference sequence). CDR3 in amino acids: CASSSLLAGGTDTQYF. The CDR3 nucleotides read TGTGCCAGTAGTTCCTTACTAGCGGGGGGCACAGATACGCAGTATTTT.

Judged by abundance, this clone is medium-sized (0.01 to 0.1%). The J gene is TRBJ1-1, the V gene TRBV11-3, with a tentative D call TRBD1 (5 bases). Trimming pared 4 bases from V and 0 bases from J, leaving 15 bases between. Germline CDR1 SGHNT, CDR2 YENEEA. This CDR3 is built from 16 residues. The CDR3 DNA is TGTGCCAGCAGCTGGTGGGGGTTAGGGATGAACACTGAAGCTTTCTTT. Amino acids: CASSWWGLGMNTEAFF.